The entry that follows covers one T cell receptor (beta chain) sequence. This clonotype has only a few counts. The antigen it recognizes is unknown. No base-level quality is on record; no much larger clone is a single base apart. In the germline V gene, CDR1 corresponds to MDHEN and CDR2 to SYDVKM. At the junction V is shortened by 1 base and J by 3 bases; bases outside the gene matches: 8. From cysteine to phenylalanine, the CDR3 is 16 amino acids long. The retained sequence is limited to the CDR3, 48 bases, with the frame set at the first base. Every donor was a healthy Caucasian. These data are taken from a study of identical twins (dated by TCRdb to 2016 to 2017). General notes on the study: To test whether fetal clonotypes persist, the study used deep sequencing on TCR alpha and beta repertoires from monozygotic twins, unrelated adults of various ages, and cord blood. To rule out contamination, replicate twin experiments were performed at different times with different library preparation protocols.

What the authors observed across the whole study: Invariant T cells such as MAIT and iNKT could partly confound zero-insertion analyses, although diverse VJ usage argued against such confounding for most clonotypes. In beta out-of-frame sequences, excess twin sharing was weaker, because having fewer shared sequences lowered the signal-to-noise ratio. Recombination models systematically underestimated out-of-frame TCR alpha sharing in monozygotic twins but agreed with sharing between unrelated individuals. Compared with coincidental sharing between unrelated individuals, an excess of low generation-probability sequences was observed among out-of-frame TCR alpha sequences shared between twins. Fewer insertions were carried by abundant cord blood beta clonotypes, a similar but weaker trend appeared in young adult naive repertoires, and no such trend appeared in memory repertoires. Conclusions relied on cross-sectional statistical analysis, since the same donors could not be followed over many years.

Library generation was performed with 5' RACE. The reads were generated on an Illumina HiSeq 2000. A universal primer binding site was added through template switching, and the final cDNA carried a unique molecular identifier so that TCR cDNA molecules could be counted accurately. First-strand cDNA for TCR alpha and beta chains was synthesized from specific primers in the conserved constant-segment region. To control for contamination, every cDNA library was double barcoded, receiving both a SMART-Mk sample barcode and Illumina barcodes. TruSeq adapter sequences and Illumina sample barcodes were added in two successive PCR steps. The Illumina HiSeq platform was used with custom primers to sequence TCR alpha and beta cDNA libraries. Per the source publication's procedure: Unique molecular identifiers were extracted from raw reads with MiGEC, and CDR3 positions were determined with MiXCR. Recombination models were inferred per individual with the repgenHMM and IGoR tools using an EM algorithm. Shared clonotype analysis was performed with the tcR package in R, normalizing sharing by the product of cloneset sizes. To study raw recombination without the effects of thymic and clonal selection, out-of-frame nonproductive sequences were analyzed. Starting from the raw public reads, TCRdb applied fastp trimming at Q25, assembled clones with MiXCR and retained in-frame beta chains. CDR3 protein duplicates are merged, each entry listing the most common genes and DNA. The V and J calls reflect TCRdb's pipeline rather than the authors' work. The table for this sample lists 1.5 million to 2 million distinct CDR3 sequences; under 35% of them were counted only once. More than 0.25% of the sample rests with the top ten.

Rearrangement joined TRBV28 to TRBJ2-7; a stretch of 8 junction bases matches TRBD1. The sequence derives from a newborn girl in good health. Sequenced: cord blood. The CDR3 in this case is CASSLYQGQAFYEQYF. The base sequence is TGTGCCAGCAGTTTATATCAGGGACAGGCTTTCTACGAGCAGTACTTC.